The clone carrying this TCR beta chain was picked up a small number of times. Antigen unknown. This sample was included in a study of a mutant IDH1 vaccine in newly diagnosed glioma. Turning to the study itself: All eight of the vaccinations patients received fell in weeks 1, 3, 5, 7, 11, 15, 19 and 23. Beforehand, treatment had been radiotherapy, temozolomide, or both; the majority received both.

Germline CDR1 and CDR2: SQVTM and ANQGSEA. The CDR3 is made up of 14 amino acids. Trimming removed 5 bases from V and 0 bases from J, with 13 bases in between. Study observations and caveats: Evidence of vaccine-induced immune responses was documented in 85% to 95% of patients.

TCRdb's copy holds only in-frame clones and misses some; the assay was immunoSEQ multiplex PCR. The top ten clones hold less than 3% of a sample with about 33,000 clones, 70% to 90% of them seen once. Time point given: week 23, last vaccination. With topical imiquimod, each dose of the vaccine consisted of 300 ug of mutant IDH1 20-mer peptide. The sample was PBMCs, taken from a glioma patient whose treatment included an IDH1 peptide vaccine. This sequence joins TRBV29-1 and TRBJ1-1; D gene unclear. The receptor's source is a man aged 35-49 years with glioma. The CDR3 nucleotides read TGCAGCGTTCTTGGTCAGCTCATGAACACTGAAGCTTTCTTT. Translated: CSVLGQLMNTEAFF.